These T cell receptor beta chains were read from a single sample in a study of T-cell reconstitution after alpha-beta-depleted transplantation in children. TCRdb re-called the PCR reads with MiXCR, one entry per CDR3 protein. There are roughly 500,000 distinct CDR3 sequences in the sample; over 25% occur only once, and 2.4% lies in the top ten. The sample was PBMCs from the stem cell graft donor, taken from the stem cell graft. The receptor source for this set is a human donor who donated a stem cell graft to a child with aplastic anemia. Both conserved end residues are part of each CDR3. A D gene is named only where the DNA matches it firmly. A row's size may be missing; if present it is once, few, many or a size class.

clone size,V gene,J gene,D gene,CDR3 DNA,CDR3 protein
-,TRBV28,TRBJ2-5,TRBD1,TGTGCCAGCAGTCCGCCCCTCGGACAGGGGGACCTAGAGACCCAGTACTTC,CASSPPLGQGDLETQYF
-,TRBV29-1,TRBJ1-4,-,TGCAGCGCGCGGAGGGGGGGTGAAAAACTGTTTTTT,CSARRGGEKLFF
-,TRBV20-1,TRBJ1-1,-,TGCAGTGTTCCACAGGGTTCTACTGAAGCTTTCTTT,CSVPQGSTEAFF
-,TRBV5-1,TRBJ1-1,TRBD1,TGCGCCAGCAGCTTTACAGGGGGTCAGGAGATGAACACTGAAGCTTTCTTT,CASSFTGGQEMNTEAFF
-,TRBV30,TRBJ2-7,TRBD2,TGTGCCTGGAGCCCAGCGGGAGGACTATACGAGCAGTACTTC,CAWSPAGGLYEQYF
-,TRBV30,TRBJ2-1,-,TGTGCCTGCAGCTCACCCGGTCCTAGGCGGTTCTGGTCCTACAATGAGCAGTTCTTC,CACSSPGPRRFWSYNEQFF
many,TRBV5-1,TRBJ1-1,-,TGTGCCAGCTCGCTAGAGGGGGTGAACACTGAAGCTTTCTTT,CASSLEGVNTEAFF
once,TRBV6-5,TRBJ2-1,TRBD2,TGTGCCAGCAGTTACTCGCCCGGGACTAACAATGAGCAGTTCTTC,CASSYSPGTNNEQFF
-,TRBV20-1,TRBJ2-7,TRBD2,TGCAGTGCTGGGCTAGCGGGAGGGCGGTACGAGCAGTACTTC,CSAGLAGGRYEQYF
-,TRBV5-1,TRBJ2-5,TRBD1,TGCGCCAGCAGCTTTCGGAAGGACAGGGGAGAGACCCAGTACTTC,CASSFRKDRGETQYF
-,TRBV12-3/TRBV12-4,TRBJ1-2,-,TGTGCCAGCAGTGGAACAGGGCTCTATGGCTACACCTTC,CASSGTGLYGYTF
few,TRBV18,TRBJ2-7,-,TGTGCCAGCTCACCACGACAGGCCAGAACGTACGAGCAGTACTTC,CASSPRQARTYEQYF
few,TRBV5-1,TRBJ2-7,TRBD1,TGCGCCAGCAGCCTGAGGGACAGGGTGCGCGAGCAGTACTTC,CASSLRDRVREQYF
few,TRBV7-2,TRBJ2-6,-,TGTGCCAGCAGCAACCAGGGTACTGGGGCCAACGTCCTGACTTTC,CASSNQGTGANVLTF
few,TRBV7-6,TRBJ2-2,-,TGTGCCAGCAGCGATAGGGGGGCCACGAACACCGGGGAGCTGTTTTTT,CASSDRGATNTGELFF
few,TRBV7-2,TRBJ1-2,-,TGTGCCAGCAGCGGAATCCGGGTAGGCTACACCTTC,CASSGIRVGYTF
-,TRBV20-1,TRBJ2-1,TRBD2,TGCAGTGCTAGAGATCGCGGGAGGGCCTCGGATGAGCAGTTCTTC,CSARDRGRASDEQFF
few,TRBV19,TRBJ2-7,-,TGTGCCAGTAGTATGGTGCCCGCCAGCGAGCAGTACTTC,CASSMVPASEQYF
-,TRBV3-1,TRBJ2-3,TRBD2,TGTGCCAGCAGCCAAGGCGGGAGATCAGATACGCAGTATTTT,CASSQGGRSDTQYF
-,TRBV2,TRBJ2-2,-,TGTGCCAGCAGTGGGCTAGTCCGAGGGGAGCTGTTTTTT,CASSGLVRGELFF
-,TRBV5-1,TRBJ2-1,-,TGCGCCAGCAGCACCACAAGGAGCTCCTACAATGAGCAGTTCTTC,CASSTTRSSYNEQFF
-,TRBV4-3,TRBJ1-1,-,TGCGCCAGCAGCCAAGGCACAGGGACCCCCCGCACTGAAGCTTTCTTT,CASSQGTGTPRTEAFF
-,TRBV7-6,TRBJ1-1,TRBD1,TGTGCCAGCAGCTTAAACAGGGGTAGCACTGAAGCTTTCTTT,CASSLNRGSTEAFF
-,TRBV30,TRBJ2-7,TRBD2,TGTGCCTGGAGTGGAGGACTAGTGTTCTCGAGGGAGCAGTACTTC,CAWSGGLVFSREQYF
-,TRBV7-2,TRBJ1-1,-,TGTGCCAGCAGCTTAGCGGGCAGGGAGGAGTGTTTCTTT,CASSLAGREECFF
-,TRBV12-3/TRBV12-4,TRBJ2-6,-,TGTGCCAGCAGTTTAATTTATCTGAGCTCTGGGGCCAACGTCCTGACTTTC,CASSLIYLSSGANVLTF
few,TRBV2,TRBJ1-5,-,TGTGCCAGCATGGAGAGCCATAGCAATCAGCCCCAGCATTTT,CASMESHSNQPQHF
-,TRBV6-5,TRBJ1-5,-,TGTGCCAGCAGTTGGTCGGACAGAAATCAGCCCCAGCATTTT,CASSWSDRNQPQHF
-,TRBV15,TRBJ1-5,-,TGTGCCACCAGCAGTTATAACCAGCCCCAGCATTTT,CATSSYNQPQHF
-,TRBV12-3/TRBV12-4,TRBJ1-1,-,TGTGCCAGCAGACACAGCATAAACACTGAAGCTTTCTTT,CASRHSINTEAFF
few,TRBV6-2/TRBV6-3,TRBJ2-1,-,TGTGCCAGCAGCTTGGGGCTTTTCAGTGAGCAGTTCTTC,CASSLGLFSEQFF
-,TRBV7-3,TRBJ2-2,TRBD1,TGTGCCAGCAGCCGGCAGGGACAGGGTTACACCGGGGAGCTGTTTTTT,CASSRQGQGYTGELFF
-,TRBV29-1,TRBJ2-2,-,TGCAGCGCCCCACACTTGAACACCGGGGAGCTGTTTTTT,CSAPHLNTGELFF
few,TRBV5-1,TRBJ2-2,-,TGCGCCAGCAGCTTTGATACCGGGGAGCTGTTTTTT,CASSFDTGELFF
few,TRBV29-1,TRBJ2-4,-,TGCAGCGTTGGGAACAGGGGGGAGGGCATTCAGTACTTC,CSVGNRGEGIQYF
-,TRBV7-2,TRBJ2-7,-,TGTGCCAGCAGCTTAGACGGACTGGCAACAAACGAGCAGTACTTC,CASSLDGLATNEQYF
few,TRBV7-6,TRBJ2-1,TRBD2,TGTGCCAGCAGCTACACTAGCGACGTTTACAATGAGCAGTTCTTC,CASSYTSDVYNEQFF
once,TRBV7-2,TRBJ2-5,-,TGTGCCAGCAGCCCCCTCGGGGCCGCGGAGACCCAGTACTTC,CASSPLGAAETQYF
-,TRBV29-1,TRBJ2-1,TRBD2,TGCAGCGTTGTGACTAGCGGGAGCAATGAGCAGTTCTTC,CSVVTSGSNEQFF